This is a list of T cell receptor beta chains from one sample in a study of radiotherapy plus CTLA-4 blockade in lung cancer. Only in-frame clones appear in the TCRdb table, and some are missing; sequencing was by immunoSEQ multiplex PCR. The table shows roughly 100,000 clones, with approximately 80% occurring only once. The source material was peripheral blood, sampled from a patient treated with radiotherapy plus ipilimumab. The receptors here all came from a human donor with non-small cell lung cancer that progressed on radiotherapy plus ipilimumab. Each CDR3 is given with its conserved first and last residue. Each record gives: J gene, V gene, D gene, clone size, CDR3 protein, CDR3 DNA. The D gene is left open where the match is weak. Rows give clone size only sometimes, using once, few, many, or a class for an expanded clone.

TRBJ1-5	TRBV15	TRBD1	NA	CATSDLQGAGQPQHF	TGTGCCACCAGCGATCTACAGGGGGCAGGTCAGCCCCAGCATTTT
TRBJ1-5	TRBV6-5	NA	NA	CASSFGGRNQPQHF	TGTGCCAGCAGTTTTGGAGGTCGCAATCAGCCCCAGCATTTT
TRBJ2-3	TRBV19	NA	NA	CASSPYGQDTQYF	TGTGCCAGTAGTCCTTACGGCCAGGATACGCAGTATTTT
TRBJ2-5	TRBV5-1	NA	NA	CASSAQGRETQYF	TGCGCCAGCAGTGCCCAGGGCCGAGAGACCCAGTACTTC
TRBJ1-5	TRBV19	TRBD1	NA	CASSPGQGAGQPQHF	TGTGCCAGTAGTCCCGGACAGGGGGCAGGTCAGCCCCAGCATTTT
TRBJ1-4	TRBV11-2	TRBD1	NA	CASSFSTGENEKLFF	TGTGCCAGCAGCTTCTCGACAGGGGAAAATGAAAAACTGTTTTTT
TRBJ2-1	TRBV7-2	NA	NA	CASSLGRWNEQFF	TGTGCCAGCAGCTTAGGGAGATGGAATGAGCAGTTCTTC
TRBJ2-5	TRBV2	NA	NA	CASSEWSGAQETQYF	TGTGCCAGCAGTGAGTGGTCAGGGGCACAAGAGACCCAGTACTTC
TRBJ1-1	TRBV5-8	NA	NA	CASSLTIGGTEAFF	TGTGCCAGCAGCTTGACGATAGGGGGTACTGAAGCTTTCTTT
TRBJ2-6	TRBV5-1	NA	once	CASSFNRESGANVLTF	TGCGCCAGCAGCTTTAACAGGGAATCGGGGGCCAACGTCCTGACTTTC
TRBJ1-4	TRBV28	NA	once	CASSLFGPGPNEKLFF	TGTGCCAGCAGTTTGTTTGGGCCAGGACCTAATGAAAAACTGTTTTTT
TRBJ2-2	TRBV5-1	TRBD2	NA	CASSYSGLAANTGELFF	TGCGCCAGCAGTTACTCGGGACTAGCGGCGAACACCGGGGAGCTGTTTTTT
TRBJ1-5	TRBV15	NA	NA	CATNDVGADQPQHF	TGTGCCACAAATGATGTGGGGGCTGATCAGCCCCAGCATTTT
TRBJ2-5	TRBV19	NA	NA	CASSGHGWETQYF	TGTGCCAGTAGTGGGCATGGATGGGAGACCCAGTACTTC
TRBJ2-7	TRBV6-5	NA	NA	CASSYLPAGEQYF	TGTGCCAGCAGTTACCTCCCGGCGGGCGAGCAGTACTTC
TRBJ1-2	TRBV11-2	NA	NA	CASSKPGFSDGYTF	TGTGCCAGCAGCAAACCAGGGTTTAGCGATGGCTACACCTTC
TRBJ2-7	TRBV30	NA	NA	CAWSVGAYEQYF	TGTGCCTGGAGTGTTGGAGCCTACGAGCAGTACTTC
TRBJ2-5	TRBV11-2	TRBD2	NA	CASSRGLTSGRQETQYF	TGTGCCAGCAGCAGGGGTCTTACTAGCGGGAGGCAAGAGACCCAGTACTTC
TRBJ2-5	TRBV4-1	NA	NA	CASSQDYDSGANQETQYF	TGCGCCAGCAGCCAAGATTACGATAGCGGAGCTAACCAAGAGACCCAGTACTTC
TRBJ2-1	TRBV10-3	NA	NA	CANARPDGNEQFF	TGTGCCAACGCGCGCCCTGATGGGAATGAGCAGTTCTTC
TRBJ2-7	TRBV7-9	TRBD2	once	CASSSREHSYEQYF	TGTGCCAGCAGCTCGCGGGAGCATAGCTACGAGCAGTACTTC
TRBJ2-7	TRBV14	TRBD1	NA	CASSQGQGASYEQYF	TGTGCCAGCAGCCAAGGTCAGGGGGCTAGCTACGAGCAGTACTTC
TRBJ1-3	TRBV11-2	NA	NA	CASSPDRTAFGNTIYF	TGTGCCAGCAGCCCAGATAGGACAGCGTTCGGAAACACCATATATTTT
TRBJ2-2	TRBV2	NA	NA	CASSVFGAQGGELFF	TGTGCCAGCAGTGTATTTGGAGCTCAGGGCGGGGAGCTGTTTTTT
TRBJ2-5	TRBV9	TRBD2	NA	CASNPRGGEETQYF	TGTGCCAGCAATCCTCGGGGAGGGGAAGAGACCCAGTACTTC
TRBJ2-7	TRBV5-8	NA	NA	CASSLTELSYEQYF	TGTGCCAGCAGCTTGACAGAGCTCTCCTACGAGCAGTACTTC
TRBJ1-1	TRBV27	NA	NA	CASRSPPGERNMFTEAFF	TGTGCCAGCAGATCCCCCCCAGGGGAGCGTAATATGTTCACTGAAGCTTTCTTT
TRBJ1-1	TRBV7-9	NA	NA	CASQASPAVFAEAFF	TGTGCCAGCCAAGCTTCTCCTGCGGTTTTCGCTGAAGCTTTCTTT
TRBJ2-2	TRBV30	NA	NA	CAWSRGGANTGELFF	TGTGCCTGGAGTCGTGGCGGGGCGAACACCGGGGAGCTGTTTTTT
TRBJ2-1	TRBV5-8	NA	NA	CASSLDSSVLAYDEQFF	TGTGCCAGCAGCTTGGATTCGTCTGTACTAGCCTACGATGAGCAGTTCTTC
TRBJ1-3	TRBV18	NA	NA	CASSRADSGNTIYF	TGTGCCAGCTCACGGGCGGACTCTGGAAACACCATATATTTT
TRBJ1-1	TRBV6-5	TRBD1	NA	CAGSYLTGTGREAFF	TGTGCCGGCAGTTACCTCACCGGGACAGGCCGTGAAGCTTTCTTT
TRBJ2-5	TRBV7-6	NA	once	CASSLDLETQYF	TGTGCCAGCAGCTTAGACCTTGAGACCCAGTACTTC
TRBJ2-5	TRBV4-1	TRBD2	NA	CASSQGAGGPGQETQYF	TGCGCCAGCAGCCAAGGAGCGGGAGGGCCAGGCCAAGAGACCCAGTACTTC
TRBJ2-1	TRBV28	NA	NA	CASSQASVLPNEQFF	TGTGCCAGCTCCCAGGCTTCCGTACTGCCCAATGAGCAGTTCTTC
TRBJ2-5	TRBV30	NA	NA	CAWKGKKETQYF	TGTGCCTGGAAGGGAAAAAAAGAGACCCAGTACTTC
TRBJ1-1	TRBV30	NA	NA	CAWSWTGNTEAFF	TGTGCCTGGAGTTGGACGGGGAACACTGAAGCTTTCTTT
TRBJ2-1	TRBV4-1	TRBD2	NA	CASSQETPTSGSLYNEQFF	TGCGCCAGCAGCCAAGAAACCCCGACTAGCGGGAGTCTCTACAATGAGCAGTTCTTC